The 17 T cell receptor beta chains in this list originate from one sample, sequenced in a study of T-cell reconstitution after alpha-beta-depleted transplantation in children. Unique molecular identifiers tagged the TCRbeta library. Each CDR3 protein is one row after TCRdb ran MiXCR on the PCR reads. The data show about 78,000 distinct CDR3 sequences, around an eighth seen once. This material consisted of PBMCs, mostly from graft donor cells, taken 180 days after TCRalphabeta/CD19-depleted stem cell transplant. These receptors were collected from a male patient aged 2-9 years who had a stem cell transplant for acute lymphoblastic leukemia, so the T cells may come from the graft donor.

This clonotype was counted only a few times. The chain couples TRBV25-1 to TRBJ2-7; D is ambiguous. This CDR3 comprises 11 residues. Deletions cut 2 bases from V and 4 bases from J, with 3 bases between. Per the germline V gene, CDR1 is MGHDK and CDR2 is SYGVNS. The CDR3 DNA follows: TGTGCCAGCAGTGAAGGGTACGAGCAGTACTTC. Its translation: CASSEGYEQYF.

The J gene is TRBJ2-7, the V gene TRBV12-3 or TRBV12-4; TRBD1 matches at 7 bases. This CDR3 comprises 15 residues. V was pared by 3 bases and J by 3 bases, with 8 bases of the junction left unmatched. The CDR3 region has the DNA TGTGCCAGCAGTTTCAAAGGGGGCGAGATCTACGAGCAGTACTTC. Protein product: CASSFKGGEIYEQYF.

The chain recombines TRBV5-6 with TRBJ2-7; possibly TRBD1 for D (5 bases). The V gene lost 2 bases and the J gene lost 4 bases, with 7 bases spanning the gap. The CDR3 runs 12 residues. Germline assignment: CDR1 SGHDT and CDR2 YYEEEE. CDR3 DNA sequence: TGTGCCAGCAGCTTCTACAGGTACGAGCAGTACTTC. It specifies CASSFYRYEQYF. The full variable domain, with the rest looked up from reference TRBV5-6 and TRBJ2-7, is DAGVTQSPTHLIKTRGQQVTLRCSPKSGHDTVSWYQQALGQGPQFIFQYYEEEERQRGNFPDRFSGHQFPNYSSELNVNALLLGDSALYLCASSFYRYEQYFGPGTRLTVT.

The chain is built from TRBV7-8 and TRBJ1-5; maybe TRBD1 (5 bases). CDR1 is SGHVS and CDR2 is FQNEAQ in the germline V gene. The CDR3 runs to 15 residues. Trimming pared 3 bases from V and 7 bases from J, leaving 16 bases between. The CDR3: CASSFHGGRVQPQHF. In DNA, the CDR3 is TGTGCCAGCAGCTTTCACGGCGGCAGGGTCCAGCCCCAGCATTTT.

The V call is TRBV9, the J call TRBJ2-3, with 10 bases lining up with TRBD2. The length of the CDR3 is 17 residues. Unmatched junction bases numbered 7, after V lost 0 bases and J lost 3 bases. Germline CDR1 SGDLS, CDR2 YYNGEE. The CDR3 sequence: CASSVEGLAGATDTQYF. The CDR3 coding sequence is TGTGCCAGCAGCGTAGAGGGGCTAGCGGGGGCTACAGATACGCAGTATTTT.

This sequence joins TRBV20-1 and TRBJ2-3, with D perhaps matching TRBD2 (6 bases). The CDR3 extends over 12 amino acids. Trimming left V 0 bases short and J 8 bases short, with 9 bases between. From germline, CDR1 is DFQATT and CDR2 SNEGSKA (reference sequence). The CDR3 region is CSARDPGGTQYF. The CDR3 region has the DNA TGCAGTGCTAGAGATCCCGGGGGTACGCAGTATTTT.

This clonotype has just a few counts. The chain combines TRBV19 with TRBJ2-1, with 9 bases that match TRBD1. Per germline, CDR1 LNHDA and CDR2 SQIVND (reference sequence). With V trimmed by 5 bases and J by 6 bases, 5 bases remained unmatched. This CDR3 region has 14 residues. For the CDR3, the DNA is TGTGCCAGTAGTTCCGGGACAGGGCGCAATGAGCAGTTCTTC. As protein: CASSSGTGRNEQFF. The variable domain in full, completed from reference TRBV19 and TRBJ2-1, reads DGGITQSPKYLFRKEGQNVTLSCEQNLNHDAMYWYRQDPGQGLRLIYYSQIVNDFQKGDIAEGYSVSREKKESFPLTVTSAQKNPTAFYLCASSSGTGRNEQFFGPGTRLTVL.

The genes are TRBV27 and TRBJ2-3; D is ambiguous. The CDR3 is 12 residues long. Trimming took off 10 bases at V and 0 bases at J, with 8 bases between the two ends. Germline V lookup: CDR1 MNHEY, CDR2 SMNVEV (reference sequence). The CDR3 DNA reads as TGTGCCACCCGAAGAAGCACAGATACGCAGTATTTT. Residues: CATRRSTDTQYF.

At least ten counts were recorded for this clonotype. The rearrangement uses TRBV10-3 and TRBJ2-3; unclear D gene. In germline, CDR1 is ENHRY, CDR2 SYGVKD. V was cut by 5 bases and J by 5 bases, with 5 bases left in between. The CDR3 totals 11 residues. The chain's CDR3 is CAISSLDTQYF. The CDR3 DNA reads as TGTGCCATCAGTTCCCTAGATACGCAGTATTTT.

This chain links TRBV5-5 with TRBJ2-1; D uncertain. The CDR3 runs to 15 residues. Between the trimmed V and J ends, which lost 4 bases and 9 bases, there was a span of 20 bases. Per germline, CDR1 SGHKS and CDR2 YYEKEE (reference sequence). The CDR3 coding sequence is TGTGCCAGCAGCCCCCTAAGTTTTCGTGATGGTGAGCAGTTCTTC. Protein sequence: CASSPLSFRDGEQFF.

The chain employs TRBV4-3 and TRBJ2-1; 8 bases agree with TRBD1. V lost 1 base, J lost 8 bases, and 10 bases stayed unmatched. The germline V gene has CDR1 LGHNA and CDR2 YSLEER. This CDR3 has 16 residues. The CDR3 DNA follows: TGCGCCAGCAGCCAAGCGTCACAGGGGGTGATCGATGAGCAGTTCTTC. Translation: CASSQASQGVIDEQFF.

The gene calls are TRBV15 and TRBJ2-1; D gene uncertain. The CDR3 consists of 12 residues. The V end was cut by 3 bases, the J end by 8 bases, with 8 bases between. Germline values: CDR1 LNHNV, CDR2 YYDKDF (reference sequence). The CDR3 protein is CATSRASHEQFF. For the CDR3, the DNA is TGTGCCACCAGCAGGGCCAGTCATGAGCAGTTCTTC. The variable domain in full, completed from reference TRBV15 and TRBJ2-1, reads DAMVIQNPRYQVTQFGKPVTLSCSQTLNHNVMYWYQQKSSQAPKLLFHYYDKDFNNEADTPDNFQSRRPNTSFCFLDIRSPGLGDTAMYLCATSRASHEQFFGPGTRLTVL.

This clonotype was counted ten times or more. J is TRBJ2-3 and V is TRBV7-2; TRBD1 matches at 9 bases. The germline CDR1 and CDR2 sequences are SGHTA and FQGNSA. CDR3 length equals 14 residues. J was trimmed by 5 bases and V by 5 bases; bases with no gene match: 5. CDR3 protein: CASSLGQGGDTQYF. CDR3 bases: TGTGCCAGCAGCCTGGGACAGGGCGGAGATACGCAGTATTTT.

The genes are TRBV11-2 and TRBJ2-1; the D gene is possibly TRBD2 (6 bases). Germline V gene data show CDR1 as SGHAT and CDR2 as FQNNGV. This CDR3 comprises 16 residues. The V gene lost 2 bases and the J gene lost 0 bases, with 11 bases spanning the gap. Written as DNA, the CDR3 is TGTGCCAGCAGCTTACGCGGCGGGGTCTCCTACAATGAGCAGTTCTTC. It translates to CASSLRGGVSYNEQFF.

This clonotype has only a few counts. The chain links TRBV4-2 to TRBJ2-7; D is unclear. V lost 0 bases to trimming and J lost 0 bases, with 3 bases between them. Germline V gene data show CDR1 as LGHNA and CDR2 as YNFKEQ. The CDR3 contains 13 residues. CDR3 amino acids: CASSQDASYEQYF. Written as DNA, the CDR3 is TGTGCCAGCAGCCAAGATGCCTCCTACGAGCAGTACTTC.

This rearrangement joins TRBV27 to TRBJ2-2; D is possibly TRBD2 (6 bases). Trimming took 0 bases from V and 0 from J, leaving 20 bases between them. Germline CDR1 reads MNHEY; CDR2 reads SMNVEV (reference sequence). The length of the CDR3 is 20 residues. CDR3 residues: CASSLSSPLGWGANTGELFF. CDR3 in DNA: TGTGCCAGCAGTTTATCGAGCCCCCTGGGTTGGGGGGCGAACACCGGGGAGCTGTTTTTT.

This clonotype was detected ten times or more. This chain uses TRBV10-3 with TRBJ2-6, with D hard to call. The ends were cut back, 1 base at V and 2 bases at J, with 3 bases in the middle. The CDR3 spans 14 residues. From germline, CDR1 is ENHRY and CDR2 SYGVKD. The CDR3 coding sequence is TGTGCCATCAGTGAGTGGGCTGGGGCCAACGTCCTGACTTTC. This encodes CAISEWAGANVLTF.